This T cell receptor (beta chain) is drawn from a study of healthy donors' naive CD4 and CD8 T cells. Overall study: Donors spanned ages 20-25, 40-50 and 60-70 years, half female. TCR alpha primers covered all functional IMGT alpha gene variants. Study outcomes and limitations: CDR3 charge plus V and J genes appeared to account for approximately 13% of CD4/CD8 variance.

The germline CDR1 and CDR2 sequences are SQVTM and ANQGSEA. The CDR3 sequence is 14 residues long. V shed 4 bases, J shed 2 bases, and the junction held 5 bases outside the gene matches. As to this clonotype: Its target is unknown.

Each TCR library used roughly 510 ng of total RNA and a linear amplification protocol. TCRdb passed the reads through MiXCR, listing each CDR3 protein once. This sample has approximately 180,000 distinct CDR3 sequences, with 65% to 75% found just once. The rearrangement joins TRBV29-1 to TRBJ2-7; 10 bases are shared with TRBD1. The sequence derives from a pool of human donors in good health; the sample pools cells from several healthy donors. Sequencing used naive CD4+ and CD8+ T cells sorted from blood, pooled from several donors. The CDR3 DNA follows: TGCAGCGTTGGGGTAGGACAGGGGGCCTACGAGCAGTACTTC. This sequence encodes CSVGVGQGAYEQYF.